A selection of T cell receptor beta chains follows, all from one sample in a study of T cells in Graves' hyperthyroidism and ophthalmopathy. MiXCR, applied by TCRdb to the multiplex PCR reads, yields one record per CDR3 protein. The profile shows about 760,000 distinct CDR3 sequences, over 35% of them singletons. What was sequenced was blood. The origin of the receptors is a woman aged 40 to 50 with Graves' hyperthyroidism. Each CDR3 is given with its conserved first and last residue. The order of the fields is D gene, clone size, J gene, V gene, CDR3 DNA, CDR3 protein. The D gene is left open where the match is weak. Not every row has a clone size; where given, it reads once, few, many or a size class.

>.|.|TRBJ1-1|TRBV2
TGTGCCAGCAGTGAAGGAACAGGGCGGGACACTGAAGCTTTCTTT
CASSEGTGRDTEAFF
>TRBD2|.|TRBJ2-7|TRBV15
TGTGCCACCAGCAGGCAAACTAGCGGGACCTACGAGCAGTACTTC
CATSRQTSGTYEQYF
>TRBD1|.|TRBJ2-2|TRBV6-5
TGTGCCAGCAGTTACTTGAGGGGGCGCGAGGAGCTGTTTTTT
CASSYLRGREELFF
>.|many|TRBJ1-1|TRBV5-1
TGCGCCAGCAGCTTGGGGGAGGGGCACACTGAAGCTTTCTTT
CASSLGEGHTEAFF
>TRBD1|.|TRBJ2-7|TRBV5-1
TGCGCCAGCAGCAGTGGACAGGGGGGGATCTACGAGCAGTACTTC
CASSSGQGGIYEQYF
>.|few|TRBJ1-1|TRBV9
TGTGCCAGCAGCGTAGCTCCCCAGGCCACTGAAGCTTTCTTT
CASSVAPQATEAFF
>TRBD2|many|TRBJ2-5|TRBV7-2
TGTGCCAGCAGCTTAGTCCCAGCGGGGGGCCAAGAGACCCAGTACTTC
CASSLVPAGGQETQYF
>TRBD2|.|TRBJ2-2|TRBV29-1
TGCAGCGGGAGTAGCGGGAAGGCCGGGGAGCTGTTTTTT
CSGSSGKAGELFF
>.|.|TRBJ2-5|TRBV7-9
TGTGCCAGCAGCTTAGTGGCCACGGGGAAAGAGACCCAGTACTTC
CASSLVATGKETQYF
>TRBD2|.|TRBJ2-7|TRBV5-1
TGCGCCAGCAGCTGGGGGACTAGCGACTCCTACGAGCAGTACTTC
CASSWGTSDSYEQYF
>TRBD1|many|TRBJ1-2|TRBV29-1
TGCAGCGTTGAAGCCTGGGACAGGGCGGGCTACACCTTC
CSVEAWDRAGYTF
>TRBD1|few|TRBJ2-7|TRBV20-1
TGCAGTGCTAGGGGGACAGGCCCCGAGCAGTACTTC
CSARGTGPEQYF
>.|.|TRBJ1-1|TRBV7-9
TGTGCCAGCAGCTTAGGTGGGGGAAACTCTGAAGCTTTCTTT
CASSLGGGNSEAFF
>TRBD1|many|TRBJ1-6|TRBV19
TGTGCCAGTAGTACGACAGGGGGCGCGAATTCACCCCTCCACTTT
CASSTTGGANSPLHF
>.|few|TRBJ2-6|TRBV10-1
TGCGCCAGCAGTGAAAGTGGTGGGGCCAACGTCCTGACTTTC
CASSESGGANVLTF
>.|.|TRBJ1-2|TRBV6-6
TGTGCCACCCCAACGACAGCCAACTATGGCTACACCTTC
CATPTTANYGYTF
>.|.|TRBJ1-1|TRBV6-5
TGTGCCAGCAGTTACGTTCGATCGAACACTGAAGCTTTCTTT
CASSYVRSNTEAFF
>TRBD2|many|TRBJ2-7|TRBV6-6
TGTGCCAGCAGTGCTGTCAAGCGGGAGTTGGCATACGAGCAGTACTTC
CASSAVKRELAYEQYF
>.|.|TRBJ2-3|TRBV2
TGTGCCAGTAATGCGGTGGGGGCAGATACGCAGTATTTT
CASNAVGADTQYF
>TRBD1|.|TRBJ1-6|TRBV6-5
TGTGCCAGCAGTAACAACAGGGGAGATAATTCACCCCTCCACTTT
CASSNNRGDNSPLHF
>TRBD2|.|TRBJ2-5|TRBV7-9
TGTGCCAGCAGCTTAACCCCGGGACTAGCGGGGGTGGGAGTGACCCAGTACTTC
CASSLTPGLAGVGVTQYF
>.|many|TRBJ1-4|TRBV12-3/TRBV12-4
TGTGCCAGCAGGCTCCCGGGAACGAAACTGTTTTTT
CASRLPGTKLFF
>.|.|TRBJ1-6|TRBV6-5
TGTGCCAGCAGATGGACAGAGCGCTATAATTCACCCCTCCACTTT
CASRWTERYNSPLHF
>.|.|TRBJ2-1|TRBV4-2
TGTGCCAGCAGCCACGGAACCGGGCAGAGCTCCTACAATGAGCAGTTCTTC
CASSHGTGQSSYNEQFF
>.|few|TRBJ2-2|TRBV7-9
TGTGCCAGCAGTGTTAGGGCCGGCACCGGGGAGCTGTTTTTT
CASSVRAGTGELFF
>.|many|TRBJ1-2|TRBV24-1
TGTGCCACCAGTGTCTGGGGAAACTATGGCTACACCTTC
CATSVWGNYGYTF
>.|.|TRBJ1-2|TRBV6-5
TGTGCCACCCAGGGATTTGATGGCTACACCTTC
CATQGFDGYTF
>.|.|TRBJ2-2|TRBV11-2
TGTGCCAGCAGATCTTTTGGCAGGGGGGGCACCGGGGAGCTGTTTTTT
CASRSFGRGGTGELFF
>.|few|TRBJ2-7|TRBV6-2/TRBV6-3
TGTGCCAGCAGTTGGGCTAGTCGCGAGCAGTACTTC
CASSWASREQYF
>.|.|TRBJ2-1|TRBV7-2
TGTGCCAGCAGCTTGCAGGGTGACAATGAGCAGTTCTTC
CASSLQGDNEQFF
>.|.|TRBJ1-4|TRBV10-3
TGTGCCATCAGTGGGAGGGCGTTACAGGGAGATGAAAAACTGTTTTTT
CAISGRALQGDEKLFF
>TRBD1|once|TRBJ2-5|TRBV29-1
TGCAGCAGTGGACAGGGGGAGACCCAGTACTTC
CSSGQGETQYF
>.|.|TRBJ1-2|TRBV7-9
TGTGCCAGCAGCTCCGGCCAAGACTGTGGCTACACCTTC
CASSSGQDCGYTF
>TRBD1|many|TRBJ1-4|TRBV19
TGTGCCAGTAGTTCGACAGGGGTGAAGGATGAAAAACTGTTTTTT
CASSSTGVKDEKLFF
>TRBD1|many|TRBJ2-7|TRBV20-1
TGCAGTGCTAGCGGGACAGCTGTCTACGAGCAGTACTTC
CSASGTAVYEQYF
>.|.|TRBJ2-5|TRBV7-9
TGTGCCAGCACTTTGGGAGGTGCGAGGAGAACCCAAGAGACCCAGTACTTC
CASTLGGARRTQETQYF
>.|.|TRBJ1-2|TRBV15
TGTGCCACCAGCAGCTTGGACGGGATATATGGCTACACCTTC
CATSSLDGIYGYTF
>TRBD2|many|TRBJ2-7|TRBV10-3
TGTGCCATCAGCGGACAGCGGGAGGTCTACGAGCAGTACTTC
CAISGQREVYEQYF
>TRBD2|.|TRBJ2-7|TRBV20-1
TGCAGTGCTGGGGGGACTAGTTCCTACGAGCAGTACTTC
CSAGGTSSYEQYF
>.|many|TRBJ1-1|TRBV19
TGTGCCAGTAGTAAAGATGTAGGGAACTTGAACACTGAAGCTTTCTTT
CASSKDVGNLNTEAFF
>.|few|TRBJ1-5|TRBV19
TGTGCCAGTAGTGGAACGGTAGTCAATCAGCCCCAGCATTTT
CASSGTVVNQPQHF
>TRBD2|many|TRBJ2-2|TRBV24-1
TGTGCCACCAGTGATTGGGACTATGGAGGGGAGCTGTTTTTT
CATSDWDYGGELFF
>.|.|TRBJ2-7|TRBV10-3
TGTGCCGGCCGTAGTGGACAGAACTACGAGCAGTACTTC
CAGRSGQNYEQYF
>.|many|TRBJ1-6|TRBV19
TGTGCCAGTATGGAGGTCGCAGGATCACCCCTCCACTTT
CASMEVAGSPLHF
>.|few|TRBJ1-2|TRBV7-2
TGTGCCAGCAGCCACACAAAAGGCTATGGCTACACCTTC
CASSHTKGYGYTF
>.|.|TRBJ2-7|TRBV19
TGTGCCAGTAGTGGATTACTGGGAGCCTACGAGCAGTACTTC
CASSGLLGAYEQYF
>.|many|TRBJ1-1|TRBV19
TGTGCCAGTAAGGAGGGCATGAACACTGAAGCTTTCTTT
CASKEGMNTEAFF
>.|many|TRBJ1-6|TRBV9
TGTGCCAGCAGCGCGGTGGTAGGCAATTCACCCCTCCACTTT
CASSAVVGNSPLHF
>TRBD1|few|TRBJ1-1|TRBV12-3/TRBV12-4
TGTGCCAGCAGTCCGGTGACGACAGGGAGAGGTGAAGCTTTCTTT
CASSPVTTGRGEAFF